The source of this TCR beta chain is a study of blood T cell repertoires in COVID-19. Study-level information: The United States, Italy and Spain supplied acute and convalescent COVID-19 samples. Sources were T cells, B-cell-depleted T cells, or PBMCs; the material itself was cDNA or gDNA.

Methods used by the authors: Amplification of reference gene primers provided the estimated nucleated cell counts. This table comes from immunoSEQ multiplex PCR, and its TCRdb copy is limited to in-frame clones, with some not included. The V and J calls and clone size come from that table; D and trimming were worked out from the DNA. In the table there are 25,000 to 30,000 clones, roughly 80% of which are singletons. This clone occurred a few times. The CDR3 is 15 amino acids. The germline CDR1 and CDR2 sequences are SNHLY and FYNNEI. V shed 5 bases and J shed 0 bases, with 13 bases lying between them.

Sequencing was done on a sample of peripheral blood. This clonotype was obtained from a woman aged 55-75 years with acute or convalescent COVID-19. The V gene is TRBV2, the J gene TRBJ1-1, with a possible D match to TRBD1 (5 bases). The CDR3 coding sequence is TGTGCCAGCAGTCGTGACAGCTTAGTGAACACTGAAGCTTTCTTT. Its translation is CASSRDSLVNTEAFF. Looking up the rest from reference TRBV2 and TRBJ1-1 gives the full variable domain: EPEVTQTPSHQVTQMGQEVILRCVPISNHLYFYWYRQILGQKVEFLVSFYNNEISEKSEIFDDQFSVERPDGSNFTLKIRSTKLEDSAMYFCASSRDSLVNTEAFFGQGTRLTVV.